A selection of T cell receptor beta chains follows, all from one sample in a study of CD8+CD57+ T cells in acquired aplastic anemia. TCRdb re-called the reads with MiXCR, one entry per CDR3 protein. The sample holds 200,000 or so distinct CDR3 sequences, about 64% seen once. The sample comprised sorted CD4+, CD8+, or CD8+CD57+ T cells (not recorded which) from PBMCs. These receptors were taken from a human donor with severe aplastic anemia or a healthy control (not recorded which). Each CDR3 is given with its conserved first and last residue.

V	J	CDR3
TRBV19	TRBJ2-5	CASSMRRETQYF
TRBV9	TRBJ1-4	CASSVTTGMEEKLFF
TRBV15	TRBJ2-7	CATSRGTGTNNYEQYF
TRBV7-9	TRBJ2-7	CASTQDSSYEQYF
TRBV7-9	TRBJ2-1	CASSPRMGSGGAYEQFF
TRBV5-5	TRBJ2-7	CASSLVGGAISYEQYF
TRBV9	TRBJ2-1	CASSSGLAVYNEQFF
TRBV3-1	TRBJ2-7	CASSQGFGESSYEQYF
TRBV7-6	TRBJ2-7	CASSLATDGAHEQYF
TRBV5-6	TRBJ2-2	CASSLQEREGTGELFF
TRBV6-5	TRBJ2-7	CAPRQSFSYEQYF
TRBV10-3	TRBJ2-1	CAISPTGTSGLYEQFF
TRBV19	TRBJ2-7	CASRFAQGRTYEQYF
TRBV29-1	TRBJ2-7	CSATGALGEQYF
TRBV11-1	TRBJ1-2	CASSLGLDYTF
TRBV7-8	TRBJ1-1	CASSLGVATEAFF
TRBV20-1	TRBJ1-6	CSARDGNSPLHF
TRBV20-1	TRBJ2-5	CSASAGAAQETQYF
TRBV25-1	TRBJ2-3	CASSVSLGLAGPPDTQYF
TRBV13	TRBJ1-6	CASSLGFGANVYNSPLHF
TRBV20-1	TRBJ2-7	CSARALRNSHYEQYF
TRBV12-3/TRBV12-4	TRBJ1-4	CASSLAGVGNEKLFF
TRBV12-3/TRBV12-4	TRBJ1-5	CASSLRQYGSNQPQHF
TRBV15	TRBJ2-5	CATSSLETQYF
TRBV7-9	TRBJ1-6	CASGTGDNSPLHF
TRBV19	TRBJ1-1	CASSAGTDINTEAFF
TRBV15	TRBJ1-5	CATSRRASNQPQHF
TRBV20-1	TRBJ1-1	CSARDFVNTEAFF
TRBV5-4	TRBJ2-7	CASSLVAAGAEQYF
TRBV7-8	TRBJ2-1	CASSQTSTRDNEQFF
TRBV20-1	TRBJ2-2	CSARKLAGGETGELFF
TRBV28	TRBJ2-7	CASSPMVPYEQYF
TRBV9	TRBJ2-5	CASSPERFEREETQYF
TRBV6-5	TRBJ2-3	CASSYLPGTRLTDTQYF
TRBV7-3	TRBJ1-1	CASSLALAGTNTEAFF
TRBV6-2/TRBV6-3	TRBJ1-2	CASSYGTDSGYGYTF
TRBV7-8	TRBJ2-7	CASSSPGQGAFEQYF
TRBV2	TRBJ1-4	CAVRQGATRNEKLFF
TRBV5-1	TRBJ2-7	CASSLEVGRVYEQYF
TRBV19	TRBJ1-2	CASRRADPSYGYTF
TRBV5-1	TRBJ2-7	CASSWAGLENEQYF
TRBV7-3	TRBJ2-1	CASSRGRGGRNEQFF
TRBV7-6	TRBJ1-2	CASSPEETGGVGYTF
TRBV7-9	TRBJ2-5	CASSSDSGETQYF
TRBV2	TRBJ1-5	CASSPDRVLPINQPQHF
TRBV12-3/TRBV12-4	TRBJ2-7	CASSFGITTSYEQYF
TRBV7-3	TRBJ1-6	CASSAGQTNSPLHF
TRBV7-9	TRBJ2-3	CASSHGLDVGDTQYF
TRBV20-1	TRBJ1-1	CSASYRDVVNTEAFF
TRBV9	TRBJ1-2	CASSVDRGTRGYTF
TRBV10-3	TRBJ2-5	CAASPGAETQYF
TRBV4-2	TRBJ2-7	CASSGAESGPSYEQYF
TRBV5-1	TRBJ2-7	CASSLGAREQYF
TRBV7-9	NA	CASSFSSGGARWPEQFF
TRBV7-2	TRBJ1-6	CASSLEGYNSPPHF